A single sample gave rise to the 20 T cell receptor beta chains below, sequenced in a study of blood T cell repertoires in COVID-19. The method was immunoSEQ multiplex PCR; TCRdb's version includes in-frame clones alone and lacks a portion of them. The sample lists approximately 280,000 clones; roughly 86% were seen once. The sample was PBMCs or T cells enriched from blood (not recorded which). The receptors were sampled from a woman under 30 who had recovered from COVID-19.

The chain employs TRBV12-3 or TRBV12-4 and TRBJ2-1; D is undetermined. This CDR3 has 13 residues. Trimming cost V 3 bases and J 7 bases, with 10 bases left between them. The CDR3 region has the DNA TGTGCCAGCAGTTTGACCGTGACTAATGAGCAGTTCTTC. This sequence encodes CASSLTVTNEQFF.

The rearrangement uses TRBV5-5 and TRBJ2-5, with D perhaps matching TRBD2 (6 bases). V lost 2 bases and J lost 5, with 13 bases in between. Germline CDR1 SGHKS, CDR2 YYEKEE (reference sequence). CDR3 length: 14 residues. CDR3 in DNA: TGTGCCAGCAGCTTTCGGGAGAATTGGGAGACCCAGTACTTC. Translating it yields CASSFRENWETQYF.

This chain uses TRBV6-5 with TRBJ1-1; 7 bases map to TRBD1. This CDR3 contains 14 residues. Germline V gene lookup returns CDR1 MNHEY and CDR2 SVGAGI. Germline trimming cut 2 bases from V and 0 bases from J; bases unmatched to any gene: 0. CDR3 sequence reads: CASSYTGVNTEAFF. In DNA form, the CDR3 reads TGTGCCAGCAGTTACACAGGGGTGAACACTGAAGCTTTCTTT.

This clone was recorded once. The chain links TRBV6-2 or TRBV6-3 to TRBJ1-5; no firm D call. The CDR3 length is 18 residues. V shed 2 bases and J shed 1 base, with 18 bases lying between them. Germline V gene data show CDR1 as MNHEY and CDR2 as SVGEGT. CDR3: CASSYVLFGESSNQPQHF. The CDR3 DNA sequence: TGTGCCAGCAGTTACGTACTTTTCGGGGAGTCCAGCAATCAGCCCCAGCATTTT.

CDR3 nucleotides: TGTGCCAGCAGCCAAAGGGTAGGCGGGGGCGTAGGTCAAGAGACCCAGTACTTC. This codes for CASSQRVGGGVGQETQYF. The V and J genes are TRBV3-1 (or the pseudogene TRBV3-2) and TRBJ2-5; tentatively, D is TRBD2 (7 bases). CDR1 is LGHDT, CDR2 YNNKEL, per germline (reference sequence). The CDR3 loop spans 18 amino acids. The V end lost 2 bases, the J end lost 2 bases, and 21 bases lay between the germline ends.

The chain has TRBV2 and TRBJ2-1, with TRBD2 as a possible D gene (6 bases). CDR1 and CDR2 (germline): SNHLY, FYNNEI. The V and J ends lost 4 bases and 4 bases respectively, with 14 bases between them. This CDR3 comprises 15 residues. The CDR3 nucleotides are TGTGCCAGCAGTGGTAGCGGAGGGATTTACAATGAGCAGTTCTTC. It translates to CASSGSGGIYNEQFF.

The chain carries TRBV7-2 and TRBJ2-3; 7 positions match TRBD1. V trimming: 6 bases; J trimming: 7 bases; junction bases outside the gene matches: 7. This CDR3 region has 13 residues. Germline lookup yields CDR1 SGHTA and CDR2 FQGNSA. The CDR3 coding sequence is TGTGCCAGCAGGGCCGACAGGGATAATACGCAGTATTTT. Its protein is CASRADRDNTQYF.

This clone was seen once. The gene calls are TRBV24-1 and TRBJ2-5; 7 positions match TRBD2. Per the germline V gene, CDR1 is KGHDR and CDR2 is SFDVKD. With V trimmed by 10 bases and J by 5 bases, 12 bases remained unmatched. The CDR3 extends over 14 amino acids. The CDR3 protein is CATALGGSGETQYF. In nucleotides, the CDR3 is TGTGCCACGGCCCTGGGCGGGAGTGGCGAGACCCAGTACTTC.

The CDR3 sequence is CAISVAQNYEQYF. The CDR3 nucleotides are TGTGCCATCAGTGTGGCCCAGAACTACGAGCAGTACTTC. J is TRBJ2-7 and V is TRBV10-3; D not resolved. The V end was cut by 4 bases, the J end by 3 bases, with 10 bases between. CDR1 is ENHRY, CDR2 SYGVKD, per germline. CDR3 length equals 13 residues.

The chain employs TRBV19 and TRBJ2-5; TRBD1 matches at 7 bases. The CDR3 spans 16 residues. Germline V gene lookup returns CDR1 LNHDA and CDR2 SQIVND (reference sequence). With 3 bases clipped from V and 1 base from J, the junction kept 8 bases outside the gene matches. The CDR3 DNA reads as TGTGCCAGTAGTATCACCAGGAGGACAGGCCAAGAGACCCAGTACTTC. This gives the protein CASSITRRTGQETQYF.

The rearrangement uses TRBV28 and TRBJ2-3; 8 positions agree with TRBD1. Germline V gene sequence: CDR1 MDHEN, CDR2 SYDVKM. The CDR3 is 15 amino acids. Germline trimming cut 1 base from V and 2 bases from J; bases unmatched to any gene: 2. The CDR3 region is CASSLSTGVTDTQYF. The CDR3 coding sequence is TGTGCCAGCAGTTTATCGACAGGGGTCACAGATACGCAGTATTTT.

The gene calls are TRBV7-6 and TRBJ2-1; 7 nucleotides agree with TRBD2. Trimming removed 1 base from V and 6 bases from J; junction bases left unmatched: 6. Germline assignment: CDR1 SGHVS and CDR2 FNYEAQ. The length of the CDR3 is 15 residues. In DNA, the CDR3 is TGTGCCAGCAGCTTAGATTCGGGGGGAGGCAATGAGCAGTTCTTC. Translated: CASSLDSGGGNEQFF. Supplemented by reference TRBV7-6 and TRBJ2-1, the full variable domain reads GAGVSQSPRYKVTKRGQDVALRCDPISGHVSLYWYRQALGQGPEFLTYFNYEAQQDKSGLPNDRFSAERPEGSISTLTIQRTEQRDSAMYRCASSLDSGGGNEQFFGPGTRLTVL.

The V call is TRBV10-3, the J call TRBJ2-3, with unresolved D. Looked up from germline, CDR1 is ENHRY and CDR2 is SYGVKD. This CDR3 spans 14 amino acids. Trimming removed 1 base from V and 2 bases from J, with 7 bases in between. CDR3 sequence reads: CAISEYADTDTQYF. The CDR3 region has the DNA TGTGCCATCAGTGAGTATGCAGACACAGATACGCAGTATTTT.

The gene calls are TRBV18 and TRBJ1-5; D call uncertain. CDR3 length equals 16 residues. The germline V and J ends were trimmed by 2 bases and 0 bases, with 11 bases remaining between them. Germline V gene data show CDR1 as KGHSH and CDR2 as LQKENI. CDR3 in amino acids: CASSPISGNSNQPQHF. In DNA, the CDR3 is TGTGCCAGCTCACCAATATCGGGGAATAGCAATCAGCCCCAGCATTTT.

The chain uses TRBV30 and TRBJ2-1; TRBD1 is a possible D gene (5 bases). Germline assignment: CDR1 GTSNPN and CDR2 SVGIG (reference sequence). The CDR3 is made up of 12 amino acids. V lost 0 bases to trimming and J lost 9 bases, with 9 bases between them. The CDR3, as DNA: TGTGCCTGGAGTGTAGGGGTGGGTGAGCAGTTCTTC. This sequence encodes CAWSVGVGEQFF.

This clone appeared a single time. The chain employs TRBV4-2 and TRBJ2-7, with D perhaps TRBD2 (6 bases). The CDR3 loop spans 14 amino acids. Trimming removed 1 base at V and 2 bases at J, with 9 bases between. CDR1 LGHNA and CDR2 YNFKEQ come from the germline V gene. The CDR3 coding sequence is TGTGCCAGCAGCCAAGTTGGGAGGACCTACGAGCAGTACTTC. Translating it yields CASSQVGRTYEQYF.

This chain links TRBV7-9 with TRBJ2-7, with D maybe TRBD2 (5 bases). CDR1 and CDR2 from the germline V gene are SEHNR and FQNEAQ (reference sequence). V lost 5 bases, J lost 2 bases, and 16 bases lay in between. The CDR3 spans 15 residues. CDR3 nucleotide sequence: TGTGCCAGCAGCAACCGGGGTAGCGCCACCTACGAGCAGTACTTC. Amino acids: CASSNRGSATYEQYF.

The chain carries TRBV12-3 or TRBV12-4 and TRBJ2-7; perhaps TRBD1 as D (5 bases). Trimming stripped 5 bases from V and 6 bases from J, with 11 bases between. The CDR3 runs to 12 residues. The DNA of the CDR3 is TGTGCCAGCAGTCGGATCAGGGTCGAGCAGTACTTC. Its translation: CASSRIRVEQYF.

The rearrangement uses TRBV28 and TRBJ2-7, with 13 bases lining up with TRBD2. The CDR3 is 20 amino acids. The germline V gene has CDR1 MDHEN and CDR2 SYDVKM. The V gene end was trimmed by 4 bases and the J gene end by 4 bases; junction bases not matched to a gene: 19. CDR3: CASSSNKPGLAGRIMYEQYF. The CDR3 bases are TGTGCCAGCAGTTCGAATAAACCGGGACTAGCGGGGAGGATAATGTACGAGCAGTACTTC.

The rearrangement links TRBV30 to TRBJ2-1; the match to TRBD1 covers 7 bases. The CDR3 extends over 15 amino acids. V shed 1 base and J 4 bases; nucleotides not matched to a gene: 7. The germline CDR1 and CDR2 sequences are GTSNPN and SVGIG (reference sequence). The CDR3 loop is CAWSAGTVIYNEQFF. The CDR3 DNA is TGTGCCTGGAGTGCAGGGACAGTCATTTACAATGAGCAGTTCTTC.